This T cell receptor (beta chain) stems from a study of beta chain features in type 1 diabetes. About this clone itself: Its specificity is not known.

Notes on the study in general: Type 1 diabetes patients showed a moderate but significant shortening of TCRB CDR3s in all four CD4+ subsets. Patients and controls would share equally any PCR tilt toward shorter templates.

Expressed TCRB transcripts were sequenced after all isolated RNA was converted to cDNA. Sequencing used immunoSEQ multiplex PCR; TCRdb keeps in-frame clones, though not all of them. The sample lists about 660,000 clones; around 15% were seen once. The source material was naive CD4+ T cells from blood. This receptor was obtained from a young man with type 1 diabetes.

The CDR3 loop is CATSREGGSGNTIYF. The CDR3 bases are TGTGCCACCAGCAGAGAAGGAGGCTCTGGAAACACCATATATTTT. This chain uses TRBV15 with TRBJ1-3; no definite D call. Germline loops: CDR1 LNHNV, CDR2 YYDKDF (reference sequence). V was clipped by 0 bases and J by 0 bases, with 6 bases between them. CDR3 length equals 15 residues.